Presented here are 2 T cell receptor beta chains from one specimen sequenced in a study of cytomegalovirus exposure and HLA in healthy donors. 13 Jbeta primers and 60 Vbeta primers were used for the PCR. Libraries were prepared by immunoSEQ multiplex PCR; TCRdb keeps only in-frame clonotypes and omits some of them. The table lists about 140,000 clones, roughly 74% of them singletons. Sequenced: PBMCs. The source is a man aged 40-49 years in good health and CMV-seronegative.

The V call is TRBV9, the J call TRBJ1-3; no firm D call. Trimming took 0 bases from V and 0 from J, leaving 19 bases between them. This CDR3 has 19 amino acids. The germline V gene has CDR1 SGDLS and CDR2 YYNGEE. This chain's CDR3 is CASSVGGDLKAISGNTIYF. DNA of the CDR3: TGTGCCAGCAGCGTAGGCGGCGACTTAAAAGCCATCTCTGGAAACACCATATATTTT.

The sample holds a few counts of this clone. V usage is TRBV5-1 and J usage is TRBJ2-1; unclear D gene. The CDR3 loop spans 14 amino acids. Germline CDR1 reads SGHRS; CDR2 reads YFSETQ. The V and J ends lost 0 bases and 4 bases respectively, with 8 bases between them. CDR3 sequence: CASSLEGGYNEQFF. DNA for the CDR3: TGCGCCAGCAGCTTGGAAGGCGGTTACAATGAGCAGTTCTTC.